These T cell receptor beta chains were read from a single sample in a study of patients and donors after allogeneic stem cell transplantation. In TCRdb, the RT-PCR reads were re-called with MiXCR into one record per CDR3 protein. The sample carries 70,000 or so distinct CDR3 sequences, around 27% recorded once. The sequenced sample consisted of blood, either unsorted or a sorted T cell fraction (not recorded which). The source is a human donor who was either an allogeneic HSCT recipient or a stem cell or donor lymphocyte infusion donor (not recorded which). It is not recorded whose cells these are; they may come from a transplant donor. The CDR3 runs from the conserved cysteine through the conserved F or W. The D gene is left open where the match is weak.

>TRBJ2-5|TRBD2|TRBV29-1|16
CSVAGTSGRGQETQYF
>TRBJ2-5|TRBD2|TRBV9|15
CASSKGTSQQETQYF
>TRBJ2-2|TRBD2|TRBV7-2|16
CASSLESGGKNGELFF
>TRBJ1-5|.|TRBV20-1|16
CSARALVGGYNQPQHF
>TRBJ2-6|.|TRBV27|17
CASSTRQASLRANVLTF
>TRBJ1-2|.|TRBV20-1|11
CWTHGVYGYTF
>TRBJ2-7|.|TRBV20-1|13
CSASGGSSYEQYF
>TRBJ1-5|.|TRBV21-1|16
CASSPYRQGPNQPQHF
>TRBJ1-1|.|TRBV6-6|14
CASSYTVRYTEAFF
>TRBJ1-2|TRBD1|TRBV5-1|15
CASSAHHQGADGYTF
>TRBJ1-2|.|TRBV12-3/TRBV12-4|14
CASGGRRLNYGYTF
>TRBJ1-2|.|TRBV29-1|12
CSVEAGGYGYTF
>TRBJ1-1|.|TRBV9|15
CASSAGPRRYTEAFF
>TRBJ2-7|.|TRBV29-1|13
CSVLAVGSYEQYF
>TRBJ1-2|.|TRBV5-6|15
CASSPQGRDYYGYTF
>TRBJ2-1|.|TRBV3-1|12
CASSQAGFEQFF
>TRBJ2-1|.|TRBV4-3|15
CASSQVPPRGSEQFF
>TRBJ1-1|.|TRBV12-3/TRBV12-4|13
CASSLNERPEAFF
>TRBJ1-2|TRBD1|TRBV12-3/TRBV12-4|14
CASRHTGGDDGYTF
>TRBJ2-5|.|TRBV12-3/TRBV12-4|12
CASSLDRETQYF
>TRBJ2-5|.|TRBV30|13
CAWSAQGWGTQYF
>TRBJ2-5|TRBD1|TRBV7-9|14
CASSFGTGRETQYF
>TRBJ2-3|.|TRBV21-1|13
CASSKTGTDTQYF
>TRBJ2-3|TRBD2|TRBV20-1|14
CSARVAGAEDTQYF
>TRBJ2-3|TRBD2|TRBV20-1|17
CSALGTSGRRSADTQYF
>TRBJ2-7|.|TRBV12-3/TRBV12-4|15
CASSPRGSGPLEQYF
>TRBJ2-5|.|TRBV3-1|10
CASSQETQYF